What follows are 24 T cell receptor beta chains derived from one specimen sequenced in a study of T cells in Graves' hyperthyroidism and ophthalmopathy. What was amplified from RNA transcripts were TCR beta CDR3 regions. Primed by the HTBI set, a first-round RT-PCR was run on the TCR CDR3. TCRdb independently ran MiXCR on the multiplex PCR reads; one entry per CDR3 protein. The sample holds hundreds of thousands of distinct CDR3 sequences, 18% seen once. The sequenced material came from blood. Source of these receptors: a woman aged 45-65 years with Graves' hyperthyroidism that later progressed to Graves' ophthalmopathy.

The sample holds many counts of this clonotype. V is TRBV11-2 and J is TRBJ1-2, with D possibly matching TRBD1 (5 bases). Germline lookup yields CDR1 SGHAT and CDR2 FQNNGV. V was shortened by 1 base and J by 4 bases, with 10 bases between the two germline ends. This CDR3 spans 14 amino acids. CDR3 in amino acids: CASSLGGDGYGYTF. In DNA, the CDR3 is TGTGCCAGCAGCTTAGGAGGGGACGGCTATGGCTACACCTTC.

Ten or more counts support this clonotype. This chain uses TRBV7-8 with TRBJ2-2; 9 bases match TRBD2. The length of the CDR3 is 17 residues. Germline V lookup: CDR1 SGHVS, CDR2 FQNEAQ. The ends lost 2 bases at V and 5 bases at J; junction bases unmatched: 9. The CDR3 sequence is CASSLISGGDKTGELFF. The DNA of the CDR3 is TGTGCCAGCAGCTTAATTAGCGGGGGAGACAAAACCGGGGAGCTGTTTTTT.

This clonotype appeared a few times. The rearrangement links TRBV6-1 to TRBJ1-5, with a possible D match to TRBD1 (6 bases). The CDR3 runs 14 residues. Germline loops: CDR1 MNHNS, CDR2 SASEGT. Trimming cost V 7 bases and J 0 bases, with 10 bases left between them. CDR3 sequence (DNA): TGTGCCAGCATAGGGGGAAATAGCAATCAGCCCCAGCATTTT. Translation: CASIGGNSNQPQHF.

This clonotype appeared many times. This chain links TRBV20-1 with TRBJ2-3; D uncertain. Trimming removed 2 bases at V and 6 bases at J, with 12 bases between. Germline V CDR1 and CDR2: DFQATT, SNEGSKA (reference sequence). CDR3 length: 13 amino acids. The chain's CDR3 is CSARIAGGDTQYF. The CDR3 DNA follows: TGCAGTGCTAGAATCGCCGGCGGTGATACGCAGTATTTT.

This clonotype was counted only a few times. The chain is built from TRBV6-1 and TRBJ1-1; D is perhaps TRBD1 (5 bases). CDR1 and CDR2 from the germline V gene are MNHNS and SASEGT. The V and J ends lost 7 bases and 1 base respectively, with 19 bases between them. The CDR3 extends over 16 amino acids. The CDR3 spells CASKVWEGVGNTEAFF. The DNA of the CDR3 is TGTGCCAGCAAGGTCTGGGAAGGGGTGGGGAACACTGAAGCTTTCTTT.

The table lists this clonotype with many counts. The chain is built from TRBV20-1 and TRBJ2-5, with D possibly TRBD1 on 6 matching bases. The V end lost 5 bases, the J end lost 5 bases, and 15 bases lay between the germline ends. Looked up from germline, CDR1 is DFQATT and CDR2 is SNEGSKA (reference sequence). The CDR3 has 13 residues. The CDR3 sequence: CSAFRGSEETQYF. The CDR3 nucleotides read TGCAGTGCTTTTAGGGGGAGTGAGGAGACCCAGTACTTC.

This clonotype came up a few times. J is TRBJ1-4 and V is TRBV2, with TRBD1 identical over 7 bases. V trimming: 7 bases; J trimming: 3 bases; junction bases outside the gene matches: 5. Looked up from germline, CDR1 is SNHLY and CDR2 is FYNNEI. The CDR3 extends over 14 amino acids. CDR3 bases: TGTGCCAGCACCTGGGACAGCTCTAATGAAAAACTGTTTTTT. Protein sequence: CASTWDSSNEKLFF.

This clonotype was counted a few times. This chain uses TRBV24-1 with TRBJ2-3, with 7 bases aligning to TRBD1. Germline V gene lookup returns CDR1 KGHDR and CDR2 SFDVKD. CDR3 length: 15 amino acids. J was trimmed by 4 bases and V by 0 bases; bases with no gene match: 3. The CDR3 reads CATSDLLGGSDTQYF. In DNA, the CDR3 is TGTGCCACCAGTGATTTGTTAGGGGGCTCAGATACGCAGTATTTT.

The chain combines TRBV9 with TRBJ1-5; D possibly corresponds to TRBD1 (5 bases). The length of the CDR3 is 15 residues. The germline gives CDR1 SGDLS, CDR2 YYNGEE. Deletions cut 5 bases from V and 5 bases from J, with 17 bases between. The CDR3 reads CASRTRALRYQPQHF. CDR3 in DNA: TGTGCCAGCAGAACCAGGGCGCTACGATATCAGCCCCAGCATTTT. Combining the CDR3 with reference TRBV9 and TRBJ1-5 gives the whole variable domain DSGVTQTPKHLITATGQRVTLRCSPRSGDLSVYWYQQSLDQGLQFLIQYYNGEERAKGNILERFSAQQFPDLHSELNLSSLELGDSALYFCASRTRALRYQPQHFGDGTRLSIL.

The chain carries TRBV3-1 and TRBJ2-4, with TRBD1 as a possible D gene (5 bases). Trimming shortened V by 4 bases and J by 0 bases, and 16 bases separated the two germline ends. Per the germline V gene, CDR1 is LGHDT and CDR2 is YNNKEL (reference sequence). This CDR3 contains 17 residues. DNA of the CDR3: TGTGCCAGCAGCCTTACAGCGACAGTTTTAGCCAAAAACATTCAGTACTTC. Its translation: CASSLTATVLAKNIQYF.

This clonotype was found many times. The V gene is TRBV30, the J gene TRBJ1-2; TRBD1 matches 8 bases. V gave up 5 bases and J gave up 8 bases; unmatched junction bases: 13. Per germline, CDR1 GTSNPN and CDR2 SVGIG (reference sequence). This CDR3 contains 14 residues. CDR3 region: CAWDRDRTRRGYTF. CDR3 DNA sequence: TGTGCCTGGGACCGGGACAGGACTCGTCGGGGCTACACCTTC. Combining the CDR3 with reference TRBV30 and TRBJ1-2 gives the whole variable domain SQTIHQWPATLVQPVGSPLSLECTVEGTSNPNLYWYRQAAGRGLQLLFYSVGIGQISSEVPQNLSASRPQDRQFILSSKKLLLSDSGFYLCAWDRDRTRRGYTFGSGTRLTVV.

J is TRBJ2-5 and V is TRBV5-4; D might be TRBD1 (5 bases). CDR1 is SGHNT, CDR2 YYREEE, per germline (reference sequence). The CDR3 is 16 amino acids. V was shortened by 0 bases and J by 2 bases, with 14 bases between the two germline ends. As DNA, the CDR3 is TGTGCCAGCAGCTTGGGTCTCGGACGGACACAAGAGACCCAGTACTTC. Its protein is CASSLGLGRTQETQYF.

This chain uses TRBV20-1 with TRBJ1-2; the D is unclear. The CDR3 extends over 11 amino acids. Germline V gene data show CDR1 as DFQATT and CDR2 as SNEGSKA (reference sequence). This CDR3 reads CEAPANYGYTF. The CDR3 DNA follows: TGCGAAGCCCCAGCTAACTATGGCTACACCTTC.

Details on this clonotype: This may be a read error, as it is one base from a much larger clone. The chain joins TRBV2 to TRBJ2-5, with 10 bases aligning to TRBD1. The CDR3 totals 16 residues. Germline-derived CDR1 and CDR2 are SNHLY and FYNNEI. Trimming removed 6 bases from V and 2 bases from J; junction bases left unmatched: 9. The CDR3 is CASRAGTGARQETQYF. The CDR3 nucleotides are TGTGCCAGCAGAGCGGGGACAGGGGCGCGACAAGAGACCCAGTACTTC.

The V and J genes are TRBV27 and TRBJ2-5; tentative D call: TRBD1 (5 bases). The CDR3 consists of 14 residues. CDR1 and CDR2 from the germline V gene are MNHEY and SMNVEV (reference sequence). V was shortened by 5 bases and J by 1 base, with 11 bases between the two germline ends. In DNA, the CDR3 is TGTGCCAGCAGTCTAAGGGGATTCCAAGAGACCCAGTACTTC. Translated: CASSLRGFQETQYF.

CDR3 loop: CASSQVHSAGGNQPQHF. CDR3 nucleotides: TGCGCCAGCAGCCAAGTTCACTCCGCGGGAGGCAATCAGCCCCAGCATTTT. This chain uses TRBV4-1 with TRBJ1-5; D uncertain. CDR3 length equals 17 residues. CDR1 is MGHRA and CDR2 is YSYEKL in the germline V gene. Trimming cost V 1 base and J 2 bases, with 15 bases left between them.

J is TRBJ1-5 and V is TRBV6-5; D gene unclear. Germline V gene sequence: CDR1 MNHEY, CDR2 SVGAGI. The CDR3 extends over 13 amino acids. Trimming took 4 bases from V and 5 from J, leaving 9 bases between them. CDR3: CASSSRQDQPQHF. The CDR3 DNA reads TGTGCCAGCAGTTCAAGGCAGGATCAGCCCCAGCATTTT.

J is TRBJ2-3 and V is TRBV5-1; 10 positions agree with TRBD1. CDR3 length: 15 amino acids. Germline assignment: CDR1 SGHRS and CDR2 YFSETQ. The V and J ends lost 0 bases and 6 bases, in that order; junction bases with no gene match: 4. CDR3 bases: TGCGCCAGCAGCTTGGTGGGGACAGGGGAGGATACGCAGTATTTT. Protein product: CASSLVGTGEDTQYF.

This clonotype was seen a few times. This chain joins TRBV12-3 or TRBV12-4 and TRBJ1-3; D is unresolved. This CDR3 spans 15 amino acids. Trimming removed 4 bases from V and 5 bases from J, with 15 bases in between. CDR3 residues: CASSSPTEGRNTIYF. CDR3 DNA: TGTGCCAGCAGTTCTCCAACGGAAGGTAGAAACACCATATATTTT.

There are many counts of this clonotype. This chain connects TRBV12-3 or TRBV12-4 to TRBJ2-7, with unresolved D. The CDR3 covers 14 residues. The V and J ends lost 3 bases and 2 bases respectively, with 11 bases between them. CDR3 nucleotides: TGTGCCAGCAGTTTCCAGGCAAGAACCTACGAGCAGTACTTC. Amino acid sequence: CASSFQARTYEQYF.

The chain combines TRBV27 with TRBJ1-2; TRBD1 is a possible D gene (5 bases). Trimming stripped 6 bases from V and 3 bases from J, with 23 bases between. In germline, CDR1 is MNHEY, CDR2 SMNVEV (reference sequence). The CDR3 extends over 17 amino acids. This CDR3 is CASRTGLQARGDYGYTF. The CDR3 bases are TGTGCCAGCAGAACGGGACTCCAGGCCCGGGGCGACTATGGCTACACCTTC.

This clonotype has only one observation. The gene calls are TRBV20-1 and TRBJ2-1; 7 nucleotides agree with TRBD2. V dropped 3 bases and J dropped 7; count of bases not matched to a gene: 3. This CDR3 is built from 12 residues. Germline V gene sequence: CDR1 DFQATT, CDR2 SNEGSKA (reference sequence). CDR3 in amino acids: CSARGGDNEQFF. The DNA for the CDR3 is TGCAGTGCTAGGGGGGGGGATAATGAGCAGTTCTTC.

V is TRBV10-2 and J is TRBJ2-7, with D unclear. This CDR3 region has 13 residues. Trimming pared 2 bases from V and 4 bases from J, leaving 9 bases between. Looked up from germline, CDR1 is WSHSY and CDR2 is SAAADI. The CDR3 region is CASSEGSRYEQYF. CDR3 sequence (DNA): TGCGCCAGCAGTGAGGGGTCAAGGTACGAGCAGTACTTC.

Ten or more counts support this clonotype. The V gene is TRBV6-1, the J gene TRBJ2-5; D is unresolved. This CDR3 region has 13 residues. V lost 4 bases and J 1 base, leaving 7 bases between the germline ends. Germline-derived CDR1 and CDR2 are MNHNS and SASEGT. The CDR3 DNA reads as TGTGCCAGCAGTGGTAGCCTCCAAGAGACCCAGTACTTC. This translates into CASSGSLQETQYF.